These T cell receptor beta chains were read from a single sample in a study of a mutant IDH1 vaccine in newly diagnosed glioma. The antigens these receptors bind are not known. Clones were sequenced by immunoSEQ multiplex PCR, and TCRdb holds only the in-frame ones, with some missing. The table includes more than 45,000 clones, around 89% detected once. The material was PBMCs, obtained from a glioma patient whose treatment included an IDH1 peptide vaccine. The receptor set was obtained from a woman aged 40 to 50 with glioma. Each CDR3 is given without its conserved first and last residue. The order of the fields is clone size, J gene, V gene, CDR3 protein. Expanded clones get a size class; other rows say once, few or many, or leave the size out.

.	TRBJ2-3	TRBV7-9	ASTPGPPTDTQY
.	TRBJ1-5	TRBV15	ATSRESQGAFQPQH
once	TRBJ2-1	TRBV6-5	ASTNGLADYNEQF
.	TRBJ2-2	TRBV18	ASSLAGGATGELF
.	TRBJ2-7	TRBV5-4	ASSRGANYEQY
.	TRBJ1-5	TRBV9	ASSVGGAANQPQH
.	TRBJ2-5	TRBV10-3	AISGTSGQETQY
few	TRBJ1-2	TRBV7-9	ASSLGATKGSSGYT
.	TRBJ1-1	TRBV2	ASRQLREGNTEAF
.	TRBJ1-5	TRBV6-6	ASSQGPPGQPQH
.	TRBJ2-1	TRBV4-3	ASSQDSFMSSGNNEQF
once	TRBJ1-3	TRBV5-4	ASSWDIGNTIY
.	TRBJ2-4	TRBV2	ASSEGLAGAKNIQY
.	TRBJ2-1	TRBV10-3	AISELGLASNEQF
.	TRBJ2-3	TRBV2	ASGGRTSSTDTQY
once	TRBJ1-2	TRBV29-1	SVVDPNYGYT
.	TRBJ1-1	TRBV19	AYEGPDRGRKEAF
.	TRBJ1-4	TRBV25-1	ASSRQGAGEKLF
.	TRBJ1-1	TRBV6-1	ATGQGAILGAF
few	TRBJ1-3	TRBV7-6	ASSPSLSSGNTIY
.	TRBJ2-2	TRBV29-1	SVANTGELF
few	TRBJ2-7	TRBV6-1	ASSQQGYEQY
.	TRBJ1-2	TRBV27	ASSYRGSYGYT